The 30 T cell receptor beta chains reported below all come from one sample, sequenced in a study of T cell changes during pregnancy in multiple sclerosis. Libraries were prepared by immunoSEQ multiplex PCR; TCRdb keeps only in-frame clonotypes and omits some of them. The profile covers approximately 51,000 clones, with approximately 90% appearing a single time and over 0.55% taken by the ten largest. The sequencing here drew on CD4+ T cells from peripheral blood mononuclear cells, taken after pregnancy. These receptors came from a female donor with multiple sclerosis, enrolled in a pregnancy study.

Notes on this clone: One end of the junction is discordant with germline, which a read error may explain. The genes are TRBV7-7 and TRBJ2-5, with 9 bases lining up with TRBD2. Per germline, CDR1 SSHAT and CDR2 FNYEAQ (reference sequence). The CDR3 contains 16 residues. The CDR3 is CASSLDGGRAGETQYF. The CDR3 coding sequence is TGTGCTAGCAGCTTAGATGGCGGGAGGGCCGGAGAGACCCAGTACTTC.

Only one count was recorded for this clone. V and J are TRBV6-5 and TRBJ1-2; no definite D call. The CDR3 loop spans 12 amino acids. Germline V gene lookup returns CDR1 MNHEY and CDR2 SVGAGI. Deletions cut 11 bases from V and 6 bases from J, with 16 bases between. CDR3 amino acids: CAGHHYFHGYTF. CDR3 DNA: TGTGCCGGTCACCACTATTTCCATGGCTACACCTTC.

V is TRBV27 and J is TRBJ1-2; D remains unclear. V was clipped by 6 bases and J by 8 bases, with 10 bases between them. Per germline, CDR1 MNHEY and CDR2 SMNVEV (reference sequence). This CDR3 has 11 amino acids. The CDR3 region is CASRYLGGYTF. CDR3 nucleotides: TGTGCCAGCAGATACCTCGGGGGCTACACCTTC.

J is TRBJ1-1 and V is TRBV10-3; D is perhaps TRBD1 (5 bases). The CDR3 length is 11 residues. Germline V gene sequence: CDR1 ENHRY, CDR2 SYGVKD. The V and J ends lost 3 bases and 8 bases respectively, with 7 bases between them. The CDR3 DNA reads TGTGCCATCAGTGAATACAGGGAAGCTTTCTTT. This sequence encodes CAISEYREAFF.

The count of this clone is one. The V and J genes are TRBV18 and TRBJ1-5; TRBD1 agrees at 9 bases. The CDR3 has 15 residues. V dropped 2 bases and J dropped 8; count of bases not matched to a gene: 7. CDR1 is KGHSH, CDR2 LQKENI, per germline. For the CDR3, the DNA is TGTGCCAGCTCACCATGGGGACAGGGACGGGAGCCCCAGCATTTT. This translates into CASSPWGQGREPQHF.

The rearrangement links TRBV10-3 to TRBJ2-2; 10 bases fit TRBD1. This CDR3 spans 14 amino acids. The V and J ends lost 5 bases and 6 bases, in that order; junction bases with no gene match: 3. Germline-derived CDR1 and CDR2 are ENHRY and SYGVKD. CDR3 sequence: CAISLGQGAGELFF. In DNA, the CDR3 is TGTGCCATCAGTCTTGGACAGGGGGCCGGGGAGCTGTTTTTT.

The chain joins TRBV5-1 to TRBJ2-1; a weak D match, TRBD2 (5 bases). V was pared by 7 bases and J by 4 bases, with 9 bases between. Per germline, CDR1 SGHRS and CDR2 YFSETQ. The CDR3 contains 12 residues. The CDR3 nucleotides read TGCGCCAGCGGGAGAGTTTACAATGAGCAGTTCTTC. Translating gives CASGRVYNEQFF.

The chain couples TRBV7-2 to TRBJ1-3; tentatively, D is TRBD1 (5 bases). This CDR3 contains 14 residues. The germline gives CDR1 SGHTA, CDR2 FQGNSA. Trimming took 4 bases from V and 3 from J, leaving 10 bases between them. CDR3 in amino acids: CASSSTGIGNTIYF. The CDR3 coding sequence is TGTGCCAGCAGCTCAACAGGAATTGGAAACACCATATATTTT.

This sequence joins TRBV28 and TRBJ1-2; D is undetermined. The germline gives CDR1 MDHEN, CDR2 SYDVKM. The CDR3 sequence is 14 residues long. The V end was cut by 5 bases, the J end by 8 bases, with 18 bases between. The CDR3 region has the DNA TGTGCCAGCAGTCCCCCGGCCCTAGTAGTAGGCTACACCTTC. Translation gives CASSPPALVVGYTF.

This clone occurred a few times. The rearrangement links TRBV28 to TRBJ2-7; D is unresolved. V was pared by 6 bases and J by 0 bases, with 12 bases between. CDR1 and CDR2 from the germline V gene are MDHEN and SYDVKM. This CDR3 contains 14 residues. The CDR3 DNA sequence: TGTGCCAGCAGCCGCCAGGAAAGCTCCTACGAGCAGTACTTC. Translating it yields CASSRQESSYEQYF.

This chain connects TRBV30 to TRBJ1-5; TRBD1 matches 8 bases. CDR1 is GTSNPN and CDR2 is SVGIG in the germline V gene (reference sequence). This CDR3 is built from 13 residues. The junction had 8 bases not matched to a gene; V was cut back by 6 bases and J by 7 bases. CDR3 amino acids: CACRTGLGQPQHF. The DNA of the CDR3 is TGTGCCTGTCGGACAGGGTTGGGACAGCCCCAGCATTTT.

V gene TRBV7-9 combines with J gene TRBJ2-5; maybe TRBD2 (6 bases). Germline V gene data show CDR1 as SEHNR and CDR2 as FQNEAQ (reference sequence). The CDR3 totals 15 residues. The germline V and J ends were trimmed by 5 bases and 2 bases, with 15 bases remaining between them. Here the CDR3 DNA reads TGTGCCAGCAGCGTACGGGACTCGCCGCAAGAGACCCAGTACTTC. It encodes CASSVRDSPQETQYF.

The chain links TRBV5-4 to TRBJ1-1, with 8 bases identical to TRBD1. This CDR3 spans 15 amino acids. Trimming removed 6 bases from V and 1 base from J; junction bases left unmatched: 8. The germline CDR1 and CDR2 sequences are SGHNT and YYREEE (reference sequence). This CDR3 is CASNRQGAGNTEAFF. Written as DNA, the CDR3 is TGTGCCAGCAACCGTCAGGGGGCAGGGAACACTGAAGCTTTCTTT.

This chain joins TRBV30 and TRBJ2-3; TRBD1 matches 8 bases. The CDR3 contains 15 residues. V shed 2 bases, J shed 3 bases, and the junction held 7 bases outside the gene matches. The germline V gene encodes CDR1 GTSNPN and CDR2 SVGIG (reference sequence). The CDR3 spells CAWSPDRVMTDTQYF. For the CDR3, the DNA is TGTGCCTGGAGTCCGGACAGGGTAATGACAGATACGCAGTATTTT.

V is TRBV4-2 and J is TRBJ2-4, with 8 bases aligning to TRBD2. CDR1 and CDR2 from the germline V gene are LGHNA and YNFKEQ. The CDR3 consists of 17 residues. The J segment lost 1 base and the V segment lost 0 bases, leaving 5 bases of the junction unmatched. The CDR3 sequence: CASSQDSGGRAKNIQYF. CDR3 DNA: TGTGCCAGCAGCCAAGATTCGGGCGGGAGGGCCAAAAACATTCAGTACTTC.

CDR3 coding DNA: TGTGCCAGCAGCTTAGCCGGGAGGGTAGGGGGAACGGCCAACGTCCTGACTTTC. Protein sequence: CASSLAGRVGGTANVLTF. The chain recombines TRBV7-9 with TRBJ2-6; 8 bases map to TRBD2. V lost 0 bases to trimming and J lost 6 bases; unmatched junction nucleotides: 10. Germline V gives CDR1 SEHNR, CDR2 FQNEAQ (reference sequence). This CDR3 comprises 18 residues.

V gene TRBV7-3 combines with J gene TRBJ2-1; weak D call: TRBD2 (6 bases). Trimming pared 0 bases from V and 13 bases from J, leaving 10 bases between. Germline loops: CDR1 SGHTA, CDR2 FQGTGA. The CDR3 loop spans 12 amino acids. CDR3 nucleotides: TGTGCCAGCAGCTTAACCGGGGGTCCTCAGTTCTTC. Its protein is CASSLTGGPQFF.

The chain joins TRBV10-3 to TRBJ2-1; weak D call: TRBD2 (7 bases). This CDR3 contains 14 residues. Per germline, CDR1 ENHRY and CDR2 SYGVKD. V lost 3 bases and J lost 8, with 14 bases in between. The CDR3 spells CAISDRGARDEQFF. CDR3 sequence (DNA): TGTGCCATCAGTGACCGGGGGGCTAGGGATGAGCAGTTCTTC.

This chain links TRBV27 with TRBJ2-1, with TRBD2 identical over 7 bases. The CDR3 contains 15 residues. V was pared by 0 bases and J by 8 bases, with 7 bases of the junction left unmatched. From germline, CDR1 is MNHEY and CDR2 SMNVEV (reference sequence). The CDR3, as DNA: TGTGCCAGCAGTTTATCGTTTGGACTAGTCTATGAGCAGTTCTTC. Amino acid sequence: CASSLSFGLVYEQFF.

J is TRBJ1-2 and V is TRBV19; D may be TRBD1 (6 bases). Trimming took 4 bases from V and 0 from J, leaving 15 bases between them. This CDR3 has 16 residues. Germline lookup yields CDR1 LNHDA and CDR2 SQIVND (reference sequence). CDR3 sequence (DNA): TGTGCCAGTAGTAAACTCCGGGACAACTCTAACTATGGCTACACCTTC. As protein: CASSKLRDNSNYGYTF. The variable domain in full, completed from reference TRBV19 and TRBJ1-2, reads DGGITQSPKYLFRKEGQNVTLSCEQNLNHDAMYWYRQDPGQGLRLIYYSQIVNDFQKGDIAEGYSVSREKKESFPLTVTSAQKNPTAFYLCASSKLRDNSNYGYTFGSGTRLTVV.

The CDR3 region has the DNA TGTGCCAGCCGACAGGGGGGAGAGACCCAGTACTTC. Translating it yields CASRQGGETQYF. The V and J genes are TRBV6-5 and TRBJ2-5; 9 positions agree with TRBD1. The CDR3 extends over 12 amino acids. Germline V gene sequence: CDR1 MNHEY, CDR2 SVGAGI. V lost 8 bases, J lost 4 bases, and 2 bases stayed unmatched.

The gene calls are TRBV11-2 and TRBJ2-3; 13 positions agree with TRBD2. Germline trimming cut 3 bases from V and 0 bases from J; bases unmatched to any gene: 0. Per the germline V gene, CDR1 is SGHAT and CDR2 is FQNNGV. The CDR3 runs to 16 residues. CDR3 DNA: TGTGCCAGCAGCTTGGGACTAGCGGGAAGCACAGATACGCAGTATTTT. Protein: CASSLGLAGSTDTQYF.

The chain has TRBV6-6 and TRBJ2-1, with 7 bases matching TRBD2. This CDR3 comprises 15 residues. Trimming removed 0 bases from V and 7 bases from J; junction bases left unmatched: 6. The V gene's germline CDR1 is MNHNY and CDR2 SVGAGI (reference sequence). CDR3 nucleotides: TGTGCCAGCAGTTACTCGAGCGGGATTTTGAATGAGCAGTTCTTC. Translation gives CASSYSSGILNEQFF.

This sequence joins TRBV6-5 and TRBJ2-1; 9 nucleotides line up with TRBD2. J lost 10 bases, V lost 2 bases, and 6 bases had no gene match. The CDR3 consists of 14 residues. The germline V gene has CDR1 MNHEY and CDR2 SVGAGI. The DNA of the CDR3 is TGTGCCAGCAGTTACGCAGCTCTAGCGGGAGAGCAGTTCTTC. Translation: CASSYAALAGEQFF.

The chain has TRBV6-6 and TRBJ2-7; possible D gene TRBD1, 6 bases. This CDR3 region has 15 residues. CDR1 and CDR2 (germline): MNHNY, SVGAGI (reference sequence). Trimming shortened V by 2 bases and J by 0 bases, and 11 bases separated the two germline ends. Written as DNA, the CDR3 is TGTGCCAGCAGTTACGAGAGCAGGGGCTCCTACGAGCAGTACTTC. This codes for CASSYESRGSYEQYF.

CDR3 DNA: TGTGCCAGCAGCTTCGGCGGGGACACAGATACGCAGTATTTT. Amino acids: CASSFGGDTDTQYF. The chain has TRBV7-9 and TRBJ2-3, with D possibly TRBD2 on 6 matching bases. V was shortened by 3 bases and J by 2 bases, with 9 bases between the two germline ends. Germline values: CDR1 SEHNR, CDR2 FQNEAQ (reference sequence). The CDR3 covers 14 residues.

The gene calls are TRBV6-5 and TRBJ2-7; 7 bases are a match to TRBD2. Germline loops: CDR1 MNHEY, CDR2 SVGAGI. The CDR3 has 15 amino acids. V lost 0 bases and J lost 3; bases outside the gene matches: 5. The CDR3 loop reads CASSYSARDYYEQYF. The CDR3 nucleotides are TGTGCCAGCAGTTACTCCGCCCGGGACTACTACGAGCAGTACTTC.

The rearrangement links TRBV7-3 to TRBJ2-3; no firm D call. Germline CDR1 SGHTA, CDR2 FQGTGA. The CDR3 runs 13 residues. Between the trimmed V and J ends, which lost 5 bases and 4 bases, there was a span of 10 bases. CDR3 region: CASSPYRSDTQYF. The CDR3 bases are TGTGCCAGCAGCCCGTATCGTTCAGATACGCAGTATTTT.

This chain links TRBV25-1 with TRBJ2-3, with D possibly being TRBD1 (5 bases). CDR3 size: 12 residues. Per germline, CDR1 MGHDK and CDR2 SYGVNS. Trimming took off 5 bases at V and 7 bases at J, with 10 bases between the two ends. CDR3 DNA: TGTGCCAGCAGTACCTCAGGGAATACGCAGTATTTT. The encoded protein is CASSTSGNTQYF.

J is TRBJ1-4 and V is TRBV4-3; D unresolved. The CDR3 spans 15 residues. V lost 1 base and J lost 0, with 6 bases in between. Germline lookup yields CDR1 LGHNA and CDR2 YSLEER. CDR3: CASSQVATTNEKLFF. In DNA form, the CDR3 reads TGCGCCAGCAGCCAAGTGGCCACAACTAATGAAAAACTGTTTTTT.